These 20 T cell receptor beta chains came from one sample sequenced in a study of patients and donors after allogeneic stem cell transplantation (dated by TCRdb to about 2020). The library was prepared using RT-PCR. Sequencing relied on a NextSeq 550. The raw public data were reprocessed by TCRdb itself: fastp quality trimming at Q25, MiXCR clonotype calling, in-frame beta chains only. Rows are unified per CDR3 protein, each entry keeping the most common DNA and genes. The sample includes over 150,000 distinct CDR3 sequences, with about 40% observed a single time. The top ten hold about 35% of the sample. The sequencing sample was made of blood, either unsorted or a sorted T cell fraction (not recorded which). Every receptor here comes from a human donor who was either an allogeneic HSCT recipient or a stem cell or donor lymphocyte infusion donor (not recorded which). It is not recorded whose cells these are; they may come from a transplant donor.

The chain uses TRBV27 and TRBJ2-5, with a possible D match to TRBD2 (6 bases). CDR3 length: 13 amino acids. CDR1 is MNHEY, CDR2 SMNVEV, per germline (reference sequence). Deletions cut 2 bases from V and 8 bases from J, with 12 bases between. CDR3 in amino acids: CASSLRDSPTQYF. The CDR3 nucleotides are TGTGCCAGCAGTTTAAGGGACTCCCCTACCCAGTACTTC.

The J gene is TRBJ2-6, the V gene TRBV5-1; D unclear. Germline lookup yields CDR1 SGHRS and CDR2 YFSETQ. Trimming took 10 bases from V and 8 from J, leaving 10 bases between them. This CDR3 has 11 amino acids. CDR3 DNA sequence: TGCGCCCCCCTTCTTACCAACGTCCTGACTTTC. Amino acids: CAPLLTNVLTF.

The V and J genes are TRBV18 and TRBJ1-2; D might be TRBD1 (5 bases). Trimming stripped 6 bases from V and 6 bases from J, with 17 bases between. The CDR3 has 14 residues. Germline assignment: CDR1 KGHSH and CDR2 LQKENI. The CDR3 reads CASSPGPQEDGYTF. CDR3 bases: TGTGCCAGCTCCCCCGGTCCACAGGAGGATGGCTACACCTTC.

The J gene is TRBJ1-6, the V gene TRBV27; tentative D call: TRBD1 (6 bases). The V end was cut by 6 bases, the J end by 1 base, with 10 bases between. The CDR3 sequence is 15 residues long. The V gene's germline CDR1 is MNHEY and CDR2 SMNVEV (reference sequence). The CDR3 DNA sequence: TGTGCCAGCAGGGCCCAGGGGTCCTATAATTCACCCCTCCACTTT. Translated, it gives CASRAQGSYNSPLHF.

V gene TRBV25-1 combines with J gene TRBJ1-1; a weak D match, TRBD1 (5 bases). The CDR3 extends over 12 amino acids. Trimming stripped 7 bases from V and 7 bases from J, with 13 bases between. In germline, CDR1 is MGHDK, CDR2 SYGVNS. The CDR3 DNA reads TGTGCCAGCATCGCTCCCCAGGGTGAAGCTTTCTTT. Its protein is CASIAPQGEAFF.

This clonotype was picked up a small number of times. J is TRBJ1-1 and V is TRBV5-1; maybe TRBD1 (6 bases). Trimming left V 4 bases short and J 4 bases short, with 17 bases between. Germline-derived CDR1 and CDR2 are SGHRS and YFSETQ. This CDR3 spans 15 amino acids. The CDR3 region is CASSPGGARVTEAFF. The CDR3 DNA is TGCGCCAGCAGCCCTGGGGGGGCGAGGGTCACTGAAGCTTTCTTT.

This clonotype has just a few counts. CDR3 in DNA: TGTGCCTGCCTTCCGGGACTAGCGGTCGGAGATACGCAGTATTTT. Amino acid sequence: CACLPGLAVGDTQYF. The gene calls are TRBV2 and TRBJ2-3; 11 bases map to TRBD2. Per the germline V gene, CDR1 is SNHLY and CDR2 is FYNNEI. V lost 11 bases to trimming and J lost 5 bases; unmatched junction nucleotides: 12. The CDR3 is 15 residues long. Looking up the rest from reference TRBV2 and TRBJ2-3 gives the full variable domain: EPEVTQTPSHQVTQMGQEVILRCVPISNHLYFYWYRQILGQKVEFLVSFYNNEISEKSEIFDDQFSVERPDGSNFTLKIRSTKLEDSAMYFCACLPGLAVGDTQYFGPGTRLTVL.

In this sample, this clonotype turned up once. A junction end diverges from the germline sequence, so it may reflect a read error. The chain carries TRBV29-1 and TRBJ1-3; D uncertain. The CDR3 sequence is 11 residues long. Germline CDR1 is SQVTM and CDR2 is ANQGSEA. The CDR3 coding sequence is TGCAGCGTTGAATCTGGAATCACCATATATTTT. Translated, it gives CSVESGITIYF.

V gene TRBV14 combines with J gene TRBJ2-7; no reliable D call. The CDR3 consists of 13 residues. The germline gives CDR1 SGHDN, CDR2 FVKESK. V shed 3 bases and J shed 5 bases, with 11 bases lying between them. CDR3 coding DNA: TGTGCCAGCAGCCATGCAGGTAACCACGAGCAGTACTTC. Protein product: CASSHAGNHEQYF.

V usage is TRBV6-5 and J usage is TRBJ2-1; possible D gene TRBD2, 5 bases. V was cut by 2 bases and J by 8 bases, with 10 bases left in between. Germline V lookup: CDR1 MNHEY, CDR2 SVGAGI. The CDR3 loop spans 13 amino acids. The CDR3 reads CASSYLGKYEQFF. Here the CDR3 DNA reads TGTGCCAGCAGTTACCTCGGGAAATATGAGCAGTTCTTC.

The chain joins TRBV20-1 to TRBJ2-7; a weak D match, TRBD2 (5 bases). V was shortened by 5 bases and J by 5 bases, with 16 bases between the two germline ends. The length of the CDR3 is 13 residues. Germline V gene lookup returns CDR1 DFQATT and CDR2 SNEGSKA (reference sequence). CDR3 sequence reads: CSAPATSSHEQYF. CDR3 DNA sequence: TGCAGTGCTCCCGCTACTAGTTCCCACGAGCAGTACTTC.

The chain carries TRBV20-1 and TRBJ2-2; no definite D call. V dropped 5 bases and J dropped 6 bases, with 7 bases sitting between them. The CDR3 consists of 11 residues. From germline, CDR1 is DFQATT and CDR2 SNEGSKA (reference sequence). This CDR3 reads CSALGSGELFF. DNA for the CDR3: TGCAGTGCTCTAGGGTCCGGGGAGCTGTTTTTT.

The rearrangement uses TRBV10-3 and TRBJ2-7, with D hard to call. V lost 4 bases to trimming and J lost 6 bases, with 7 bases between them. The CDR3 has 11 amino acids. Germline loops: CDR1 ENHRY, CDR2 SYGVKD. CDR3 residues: CAISAAGEQYF. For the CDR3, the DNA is TGTGCCATCAGTGCCGCTGGCGAGCAGTACTTC.

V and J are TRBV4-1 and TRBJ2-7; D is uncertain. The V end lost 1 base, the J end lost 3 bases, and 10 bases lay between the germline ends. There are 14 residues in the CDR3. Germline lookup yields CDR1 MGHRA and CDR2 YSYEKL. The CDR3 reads CASSQGALLYEQYF. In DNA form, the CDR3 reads TGCGCCAGCAGCCAAGGAGCGTTACTCTACGAGCAGTACTTC.

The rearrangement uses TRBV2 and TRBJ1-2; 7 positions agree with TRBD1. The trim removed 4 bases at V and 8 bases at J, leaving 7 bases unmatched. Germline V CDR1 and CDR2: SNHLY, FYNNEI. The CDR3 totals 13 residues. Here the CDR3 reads CASSVVGTEGYTF. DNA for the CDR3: TGTGCCAGCAGTGTTGTAGGGACAGAGGGCTACACCTTC.

In DNA form, the CDR3 reads TGTGCCAGCAGTTACCTCCGATTGGATACTGAAGCTTTCTTT. Its translation: CASSYLRLDTEAFF. The rearrangement joins TRBV6-5 to TRBJ1-1; D unresolved. Germline CDR1 MNHEY, CDR2 SVGAGI. The CDR3 loop spans 14 amino acids. Deletions cut 2 bases from V and 5 bases from J, with 12 bases between.

The CDR3 sequence is CASSLGQPSAEAFF. The CDR3 DNA reads as TGTGCCAGCAGTTTGGGGCAGCCTTCAGCTGAAGCTTTCTTT. The chain carries TRBV12-3 or TRBV12-4 and TRBJ1-1; TRBD1 might be the D (5 bases). Trimming pared 3 bases from V and 6 bases from J, leaving 14 bases between. The CDR3 runs to 14 residues.

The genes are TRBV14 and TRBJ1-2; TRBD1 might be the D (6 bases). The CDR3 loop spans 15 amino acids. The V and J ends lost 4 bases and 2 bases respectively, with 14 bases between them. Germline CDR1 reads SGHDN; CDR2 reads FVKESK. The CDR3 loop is CASSPRDIRNYGYTF. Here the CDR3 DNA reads TGTGCCAGCAGCCCCCGGGACATCCGAAACTATGGCTACACCTTC.

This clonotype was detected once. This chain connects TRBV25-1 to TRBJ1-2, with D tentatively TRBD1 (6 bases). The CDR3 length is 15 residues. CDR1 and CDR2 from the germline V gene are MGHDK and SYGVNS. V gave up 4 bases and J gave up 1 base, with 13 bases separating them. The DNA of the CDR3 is TGTGCCAGCAGTGTCGGGACACGGGTTAACTATGGCTACACCTTC. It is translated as CASSVGTRVNYGYTF.

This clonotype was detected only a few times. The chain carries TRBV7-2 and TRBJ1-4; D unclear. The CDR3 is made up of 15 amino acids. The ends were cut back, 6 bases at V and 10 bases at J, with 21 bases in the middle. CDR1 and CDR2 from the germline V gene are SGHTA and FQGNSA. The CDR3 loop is CASRPNRRSAGKLFF. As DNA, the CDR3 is TGTGCCAGCAGACCCAACAGACGGAGCGCGGGAAAACTGTTTTTT.